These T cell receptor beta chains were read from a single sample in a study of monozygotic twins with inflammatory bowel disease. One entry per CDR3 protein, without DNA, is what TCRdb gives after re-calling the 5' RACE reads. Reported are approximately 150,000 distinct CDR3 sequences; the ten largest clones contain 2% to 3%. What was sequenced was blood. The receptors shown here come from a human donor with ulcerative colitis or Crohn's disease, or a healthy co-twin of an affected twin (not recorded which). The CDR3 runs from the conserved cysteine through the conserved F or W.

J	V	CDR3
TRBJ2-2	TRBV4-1	CASSQRGRGDGTGELFF
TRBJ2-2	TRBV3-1	CASSQGSLRSGELFF
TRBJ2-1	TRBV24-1	CATSARDYDEQFF
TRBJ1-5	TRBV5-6	CASSLVRDQPQHF
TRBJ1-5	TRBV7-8	CASSLRRTGVNQPQHF
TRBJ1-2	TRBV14	CASSHRDRVLWGYTF
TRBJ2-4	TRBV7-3	CASSLSGPENIQYF
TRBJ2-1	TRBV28	CASTHGQGSYNEQFF
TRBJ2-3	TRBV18	CASSPPMRTDTQYF
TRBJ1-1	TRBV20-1	CSANAGLNTEAFF
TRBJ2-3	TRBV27	CASSSRSGGAGDTQYF
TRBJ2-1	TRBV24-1	CATSDLQNEQFF
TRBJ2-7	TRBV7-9	CASSPGVAGAKEQYF
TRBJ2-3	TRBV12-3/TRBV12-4	CASSHGELADTQYF
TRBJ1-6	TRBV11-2	CASSRGKNSPLHF
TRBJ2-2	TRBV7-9	CASSLRGANTGELFF
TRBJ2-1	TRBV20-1	CSAGLGSEQFF
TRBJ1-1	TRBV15	CATSREPGGGTEAFF
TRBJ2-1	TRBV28	CASRSGGGLYNEQFF
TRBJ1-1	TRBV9	CASSAQGTVSTEAFF
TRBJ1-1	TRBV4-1	CASSQAQEGLNTEAFF
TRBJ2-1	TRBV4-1	CASRPTGRNEQFF
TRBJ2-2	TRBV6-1	CASSVGRNTGELFF
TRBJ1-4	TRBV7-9	CASSLRGFNEKLFF
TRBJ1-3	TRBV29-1	CSVAISGNTIYF
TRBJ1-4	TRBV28	CASRSTGIGSAEKLFF
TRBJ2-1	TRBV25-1	CASSEAGAYNEQFF
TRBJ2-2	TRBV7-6	CASSWTSSGEQFF
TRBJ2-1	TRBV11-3	CASSLDPGGYNEQFF
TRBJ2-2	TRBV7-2	CASSLVVGVGELFF
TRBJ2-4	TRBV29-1	CSVEAYDRLLAKNIQYF
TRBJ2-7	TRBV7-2	CASSSLPPVGTIGEQYF
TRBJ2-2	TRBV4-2	CASSQPWTENTGELFF
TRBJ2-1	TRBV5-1	CASSLDRPRLNEQFF
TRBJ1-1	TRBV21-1	CASSGRRSLNTEAFF
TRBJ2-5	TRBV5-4	CASSLFGGEETQYF
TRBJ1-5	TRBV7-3	CASSPGLNVTPQHF
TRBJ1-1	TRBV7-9	CASSLQSTEAFF
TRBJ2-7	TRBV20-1	CSASRPLSEQYF
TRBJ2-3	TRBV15	CATSRVGGDTQYF
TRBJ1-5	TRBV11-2	CASSLEANQPQHF